This TCR beta chain was profiled in a study of blood T cell repertoires in COVID-19. Across the whole study: Whether acute or convalescent, the COVID-19 samples came from the United States, Italy and Spain. Sources were T cells, B-cell-depleted T cells, or PBMCs; the material itself was cDNA or gDNA.

Germline trimming cut 5 bases from V and 5 bases from J; bases unmatched to any gene: 21. Per the germline V gene, CDR1 is MDHEN and CDR2 is SYDVKM. The length of the CDR3 is 19 residues. Per the study methods: Estimation of nucleated cell counts relied on the amplification of reference gene primers. Method: immunoSEQ multiplex PCR; TCRdb's copy keeps in-frame clones and lacks some. Clone size and the V and J calls come from that table; the DNA yielded D and trimming. The top ten hold around 2.1% of the sample, which has more than 250,000 clones, around 88% seen once. This TCR derives from a woman in her 30s who had recovered from COVID-19. This rearrangement joins TRBV28 to TRBJ2-7; 10 bases are shared with TRBD2. The specimen was peripheral blood. CDR3 DNA sequence: TGTGCCAGCAGTGCCCGGGCTAGCGGGAGTACTTCGGCTTCCCACGAGCAGTACTTC. Protein: CASSARASGSTSASHEQYF.